What follows are 29 T cell receptor beta chains derived from one specimen sequenced in a study of T cell responses to AZD1222 COVID-19 vaccine. Only in-frame clones appear in the TCRdb table, and some are missing; sequencing was by immunoSEQ multiplex PCR. The sample consists of roughly 200,000 clones, roughly 91% of them appearing once. Sequencing used peripheral blood, obtained on day 0 of MenACWY control vaccination. The receptors come from an adult in good health.

The rearrangement links TRBV3-1 (or the pseudogene TRBV3-2) to TRBJ1-1; tentatively, D is TRBD1 (6 bases). Trimming removed 4 bases at V and 1 base at J, with 22 bases between. Germline V gene lookup returns CDR1 LGHDT and CDR2 YNNKEL (reference sequence). CDR3 length: 18 residues. The CDR3 bases are TGTGCCAGCAGCCTCTTCTTCGTCCGAAGGGGGTCGAACACTGAAGCTTTCTTT. It encodes CASSLFFVRRGSNTEAFF.

This chain connects TRBV6-5 to TRBJ1-5; D gene uncertain. There are 15 residues in the CDR3. Germline V gene data show CDR1 as MNHEY and CDR2 as SVGAGI. The germline V and J ends were trimmed by 0 bases and 6 bases, with 12 bases remaining between them. CDR3 sequence: CASSYSFRSAQPQHF. The DNA for the CDR3 is TGTGCCAGCAGTTACTCGTTCAGGTCCGCTCAGCCCCAGCATTTT.

The chain has TRBV5-1 and TRBJ2-3; 10 bases are shared with TRBD2. The CDR3 covers 16 residues. The ends lost 1 base at V and 7 bases at J; junction bases unmatched: 9. Germline CDR1 and CDR2: SGHRS and YFSETQ. The CDR3 spells CASSLLGTSVSNTQYF. Here the CDR3 DNA reads TGCGCCAGCAGCTTGTTAGGGACTAGCGTTTCTAATACGCAGTATTTT. Drawing the rest from reference TRBV5-1 and TRBJ2-3, the complete variable domain is KAGVTQTPRYLIKTRGQQVTLSCSPISGHRSVSWYQQTPGQGLQFLFEYFSETQRNKGNFPGRFSGRQFSNSRSEMNVSTLELGDSALYLCASSLLGTSVSNTQYFGPGTRLTVL.

CDR3 in amino acids: CASSYAGSTEAFF. Written as DNA, the CDR3 is TGTGCCAGCAGCTACGCCGGGAGCACTGAAGCTTTCTTT. V is TRBV5-4 and J is TRBJ1-1; D unclear. Trimming pared 3 bases from V and 4 bases from J, leaving 10 bases between. The CDR3 sequence is 13 residues long. Germline V gives CDR1 SGHNT, CDR2 YYREEE (reference sequence).

The chain joins TRBV15 to TRBJ2-7; maybe TRBD1 (5 bases). The germline V and J ends were trimmed by 0 bases and 2 bases, with 11 bases remaining between them. The germline gives CDR1 LNHNV, CDR2 YYDKDF (reference sequence). The CDR3 is 15 residues long. The CDR3 here is CATSREGVRAYEQYF. Written as DNA, the CDR3 is TGTGCCACCAGCAGAGAAGGGGTGAGAGCCTACGAGCAGTACTTC.

The J gene is TRBJ1-3, the V gene TRBV19; D is unclear. CDR3 size: 15 residues. Germline V gives CDR1 LNHDA, CDR2 SQIVND (reference sequence). V was shortened by 7 bases and J by 0 bases, with 13 bases between the two germline ends. The CDR3 sequence: CASTRLQSSGNTIYF. In DNA, the CDR3 is TGTGCCAGTACCCGACTGCAGAGCTCTGGAAACACCATATATTTT.

This chain joins TRBV20-1 and TRBJ2-1, with D possibly matching TRBD2 (5 bases). V lost 5 bases and J 9 bases, leaving 5 bases between the germline ends. CDR1 is DFQATT and CDR2 is SNEGSKA in the germline V gene (reference sequence). The CDR3 runs 9 residues. CDR3 in DNA: TGCAGTGCTCGGGGTGAGCAGTTCTTC. Amino acids: CSARGEQFF.

The chain recombines TRBV5-6 with TRBJ2-3; a possible D gene is TRBD2 (6 bases). Trimming left V 1 base short and J 5 bases short, with 17 bases between. CDR1 SGHDT and CDR2 YYEEEE come from the germline V gene. The CDR3 spans 16 residues. The CDR3 sequence is CASSLITGVERDTQYF. CDR3 nucleotides: TGTGCCAGCAGCTTGATAACGGGGGTGGAACGAGATACGCAGTATTTT.

This clone has just one count. The CDR3 coding sequence is TGTGCCAGCAGCCAGGACAGGGGGAACACCATATATTTT. It codes for CASSQDRGNTIYF. The rearrangement uses TRBV7-2 and TRBJ1-3; 10 bases match TRBD1. Germline trimming cut 5 bases from V and 7 bases from J; bases unmatched to any gene: 2. CDR1 is SGHTA and CDR2 is FQGNSA in the germline V gene. The CDR3 runs 13 residues. The whole variable domain, filled in from reference TRBV7-2 and TRBJ1-3, reads GAGVSQSPSNKVTEKGKDVELRCDPISGHTALYWYRQSLGQGLEFLIYFQGNSAPDKSGLPSDRFSAERTGGSVSTLTIQRTQQEDSAVYLCASSQDRGNTIYFGEGSWLTVV.

The rearrangement uses TRBV20-1 and TRBJ1-2, with unresolved D. The germline V gene has CDR1 DFQATT and CDR2 SNEGSKA (reference sequence). CDR3 length: 11 amino acids. The V end was cut by 3 bases, the J end by 4 bases, with 6 bases between. This chain's CDR3 is CSASYGYGYTF. CDR3 nucleotide sequence: TGCAGTGCTAGTTACGGCTATGGCTACACCTTC.

The chain joins TRBV11-2 to TRBJ2-1; TRBD2 agrees at 13 bases. J gave up 2 bases and V 1 base, and 2 bases lay outside the gene matches. The germline V gene has CDR1 SGHAT and CDR2 FQNNGV. There are 17 residues in the CDR3. CDR3 sequence reads: CASSLGTSGGTYNEQFF. DNA for the CDR3: TGTGCCAGCAGCTTAGGGACTAGCGGGGGAACCTACAATGAGCAGTTCTTC.

The chain has TRBV20-1 and TRBJ2-1; no clear D. V lost 6 bases and J lost 7, with 10 bases in between. The CDR3 consists of 11 residues. Germline CDR1 reads DFQATT; CDR2 reads SNEGSKA (reference sequence). In nucleotides, the CDR3 is TGCAGTGCGACACACGGTAATGAGCAGTTCTTC. Translated: CSATHGNEQFF.

The rearrangement links TRBV18 to TRBJ1-1; possible D gene TRBD1, 5 bases. The CDR3 has 17 residues. Per germline, CDR1 KGHSH and CDR2 LQKENI. Trimming removed 0 bases at V and 0 bases at J, with 14 bases between. CDR3 sequence reads: CASSPPRAGYLNTEAFF. The CDR3, as DNA: TGTGCCAGCTCACCACCACGGGCAGGGTACCTGAACACTGAAGCTTTCTTT.

The chain is built from TRBV5-6 and TRBJ2-2; perhaps D is TRBD1 or TRBD2 (5 bases each). Germline V gene lookup returns CDR1 SGHDT and CDR2 YYEEEE. This CDR3 region has 14 residues. The V end was cut by 0 bases, the J end by 6 bases, with 9 bases between. CDR3 sequence (DNA): TGTGCCAGCAGCTTGGGGGGGTCCCCCGGGGAGCTGTTTTTT. It translates to CASSLGGSPGELFF. Together with reference TRBV5-6 and TRBJ2-2, the CDR3 gives the full variable domain: DAGVTQSPTHLIKTRGQQVTLRCSPKSGHDTVSWYQQALGQGPQFIFQYYEEEERQRGNFPDRFSGHQFPNYSSELNVNALLLGDSALYLCASSLGGSPGELFFGEGSRLTVL.

V is TRBV6-4 and J is TRBJ2-7; a weak D match, TRBD2 (5 bases). Germline values: CDR1 MRHNA, CDR2 SNTAGT. The CDR3 is 13 residues long. V gave up 6 bases and J gave up 7 bases, with 16 bases separating them. CDR3 DNA sequence: TGTGCCAGCAGCCAAGGAAGGGAGAGTGAGCAGTACTTC. Protein product: CASSQGRESEQYF.

The CDR3 loop reads CASSPGQTNQPQHF. The CDR3 nucleotides are TGTGCCAGCAGCCCGGGACAGACTAATCAGCCCCAGCATTTT. V and J are TRBV13 and TRBJ1-5; 7 nucleotides line up with TRBD1. In germline, CDR1 is PRHDT, CDR2 FYEKMQ (reference sequence). J lost 4 bases, V lost 5 bases, and 5 bases had no gene match. The CDR3 contains 14 residues. Drawing the rest from reference TRBV13 and TRBJ1-5, the complete variable domain is AAGVIQSPRHLIKEKRETATLKCYPIPRHDTVYWYQQGPGQDPQFLISFYEKMQSDKGSIPDRFSAQQFSDYHSELNMSSLELGDSALYFCASSPGQTNQPQHFGDGTRLSIL.

DNA for the CDR3: TGCGCCAGCAGTGATCCGCAGGAGGCGAACACTGAAGCTTTCTTT. Translating it yields CASSDPQEANTEAFF. This sequence joins TRBV10-2 and TRBJ1-1, with no clear D. CDR3 size: 15 residues. Germline V lookup: CDR1 WSHSY, CDR2 SAAADI. V dropped 3 bases and J dropped 1 base, with 12 bases sitting between them.

The rearrangement uses TRBV7-8 and TRBJ2-2; 7 positions agree with TRBD2. The CDR3 length is 13 residues. The trim removed 8 bases at V and 8 bases at J, leaving 8 bases unmatched. CDR1 SGHVS and CDR2 FQNEAQ come from the germline V gene. The CDR3 DNA follows: TGTGCCAGCCGGAGCGGGGTTATAGGGGAGCTGTTTTTT. It encodes CASRSGVIGELFF.

The CDR3 coding sequence is TGTGCCAGCAGTTTCCCCGGACAGGGGGGTCAGCCCCAGCATTTT. Its protein product is CASSFPGQGGQPQHF. The chain combines TRBV28 with TRBJ1-5, with 10 bases matching TRBD1. Germline trimming cut 3 bases from V and 6 bases from J; bases unmatched to any gene: 5. Germline-derived CDR1 and CDR2 are MDHEN and SYDVKM. CDR3 length: 15 residues.

This chain uses TRBV5-1 with TRBJ2-2; D is uncertain. CDR1 is SGHRS and CDR2 is YFSETQ in the germline V gene. Trimming pared 0 bases from V and 5 bases from J, leaving 11 bases between. This CDR3 is built from 15 residues. The CDR3 DNA is TGCGCCAGCAGCTTGGAGCGACTTCGAACCGGGGAGCTGTTTTTT. Amino acids: CASSLERLRTGELFF.

The V gene is TRBV4-2, the J gene TRBJ1-2, with D uncertain. Between the trimmed V and J ends, which lost 0 bases and 6 bases, there was a span of 11 bases. The CDR3 is made up of 14 amino acids. Germline V gives CDR1 LGHNA, CDR2 YNFKEQ. Written as DNA, the CDR3 is TGTGCCAGCAGCCAAGACCTGGAAGTTCATGGCTACACCTTC. Translated, it gives CASSQDLEVHGYTF.

The chain carries TRBV7-9 and TRBJ1-4; D might be TRBD1 (6 bases). V was pared by 4 bases and J by 5 bases, with 11 bases between. CDR3 length: 14 residues. Germline CDR1 is SEHNR and CDR2 is FQNEAQ (reference sequence). The CDR3, as DNA: TGTGCCAGCAGCTCAGGCAGGGGAAATGAAAAACTGTTTTTT. Protein: CASSSGRGNEKLFF.

The V and J genes are TRBV19 and TRBJ2-7; 8 bases agree with TRBD2. The junction had 6 bases not matched to a gene; V was cut back by 9 bases and J by 2 bases. The CDR3 length is 13 residues. Germline-derived CDR1 and CDR2 are LNHDA and SQIVND (reference sequence). In DNA form, the CDR3 reads TGTGCCAGCCGACCGGGGGGGACCTACGAGCAGTACTTC. It translates to CASRPGGTYEQYF.

The chain joins TRBV30 to TRBJ1-2; D is unclear. Trimming took off 0 bases at V and 8 bases at J, with 13 bases between the two ends. This CDR3 spans 13 amino acids. Per the germline V gene, CDR1 is GTSNPN and CDR2 is SVGIG (reference sequence). In DNA form, the CDR3 reads TGTGCCTGGAGTGTACAAAGGGCTCGAGGCTACACCTTC. It translates to CAWSVQRARGYTF.

The rearrangement joins TRBV5-1 to TRBJ1-5; D gene ambiguous. The CDR3 is 14 amino acids. The germline V gene encodes CDR1 SGHRS and CDR2 YFSETQ. The ends were cut back, 0 bases at V and 6 bases at J, with 10 bases in the middle. In nucleotides, the CDR3 is TGCGCCAGCAGCTTGGACGCGGGCGGTCAGCCCCAGCATTTT. It specifies CASSLDAGGQPQHF.

V is TRBV18 and J is TRBJ1-5, with D hard to call. The V end lost 3 bases, the J end lost 4 bases, and 10 bases lay between the germline ends. The CDR3 is made up of 14 amino acids. In germline, CDR1 is KGHSH, CDR2 LQKENI. The CDR3 is CASSPPPGNQPQHF. The CDR3 DNA sequence: TGTGCCAGCTCACCCCCCCCGGGAAATCAGCCCCAGCATTTT.

The chain is built from TRBV19 and TRBJ2-3; D is uncertain. V lost 5 bases to trimming and J lost 2 bases, with 14 bases between them. The CDR3 spans 15 residues. From germline, CDR1 is LNHDA and CDR2 SQIVND (reference sequence). This chain's CDR3 is CASSQLLRVTDTQYF. CDR3 nucleotide sequence: TGTGCCAGTAGTCAATTATTAAGGGTCACAGATACGCAGTATTTT.

The V call is TRBV6-1, the J call TRBJ1-2; TRBD1 agrees at 10 bases. V shed 2 bases and J 6 bases; nucleotides not matched to a gene: 6. Germline loops: CDR1 MNHNS, CDR2 SASEGT. The CDR3 loop spans 15 amino acids. The CDR3 DNA is TGTGCCAGCAGTGAACGGACAGGGGGAAAAAATGGCTACACCTTC. Protein product: CASSERTGGKNGYTF.

V gene TRBV19 combines with J gene TRBJ2-3; perhaps TRBD1 as D (5 bases). Looked up from germline, CDR1 is LNHDA and CDR2 is SQIVND (reference sequence). The CDR3 covers 13 residues. V was clipped by 6 bases and J by 0 bases, with 7 bases between them. As DNA, the CDR3 is TGTGCCAGTAGGCGACAGAGCACAGATACGCAGTATTTT. Protein sequence: CASRRQSTDTQYF.